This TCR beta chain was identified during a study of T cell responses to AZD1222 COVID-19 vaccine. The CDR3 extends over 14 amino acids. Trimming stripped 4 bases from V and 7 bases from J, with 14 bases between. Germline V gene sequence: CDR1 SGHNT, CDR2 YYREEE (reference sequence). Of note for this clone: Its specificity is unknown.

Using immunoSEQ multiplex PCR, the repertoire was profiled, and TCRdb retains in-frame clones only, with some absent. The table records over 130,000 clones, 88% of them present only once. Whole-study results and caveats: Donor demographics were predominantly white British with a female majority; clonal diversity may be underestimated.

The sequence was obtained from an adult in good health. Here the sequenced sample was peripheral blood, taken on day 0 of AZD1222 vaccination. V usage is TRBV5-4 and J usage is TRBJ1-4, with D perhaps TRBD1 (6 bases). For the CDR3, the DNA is TGTGCCAGCAGCCTAAAAGGGGGAAGTGAAAAACTGTTTTTT. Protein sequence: CASSLKGGSEKLFF.